This T cell receptor (beta chain) was captured in a study of T cells in tumors after PD-1 blockade. Looking at the study overall: Excluded were patients with checkpoint blockade, immunosuppressants, or radiotherapy or other anti-cancer therapy within 4 weeks. Each patient got pembrolizumab 200 mg every 3 weeks or cemiplimab 350 mg every 2 weeks. On average, peripheral blood gave approximately 120,000 TCR templates and 35,000 to 40,000 unique clonotypes.

Assay: immunoSEQ multiplex PCR; the TCRdb copy retains only in-frame clones and omits some. In the table there are 60,000 to 75,000 clones, roughly 70% of which are singletons. In the case of this clone: Its specificity is unknown.

CDR3 length equals 13 residues. The V and J ends lost 2 bases and 10 bases respectively, with 9 bases between them. Germline V lookup: CDR1 LGHNT, CDR2 FRNRAP. Study-wide points: Blood contained about two fifths of the tumor's TCR clonotypes.

The sequencing here drew on PBMCs, taken after anti-PD-1 treatment. The genes are TRBV12-5 and TRBJ1-6, with D perhaps matching TRBD1 (6 bases). The sequence was obtained from a human donor with basal cell carcinoma. This CDR3 is CASGLTGKSPLHF. In DNA, the CDR3 is TGTGCTAGTGGTTTGACAGGGAAGTCACCCCTCCACTTT. Filled out from reference TRBV12-5 and TRBJ1-6, the complete variable domain reads DARVTQTPRHKVTEMGQEVTMRCQPILGHNTVFWYRQTMMQGLELLAYFRNRAPLDDSGMPKDRFSAEMPDATLATLKIQPSEPRDSAVYFCASGLTGKSPLHFGNGTRLTVT.